A selection of T cell receptor beta chains follows, all from one sample in a study of blood T cell repertoires in COVID-19. Clones were read by immunoSEQ multiplex PCR, and TCRdb kept only the in-frame ones, dropping some. This sample has roughly 350,000 clones; 70% to 90% occur once, and the top ten carry about 10%. Sequenced: peripheral blood. The receptors stem from a woman in her 30s with COVID-19, enrolled during active disease. CDR3s leave out the opening cysteine and the closing phenylalanine or tryptophan.

>TRBV10-1|TRBJ2-7
ASVGPISYEQY
>TRBV6-5|TRBJ2-1
ASMGLAGEDNEQF
>TRBV10-3|TRBJ2-1
AISNDGTSLDNEQF
>TRBV4-2|TRBJ1-6
ASSQDPVRVGNNSPLH
>TRBV2|TRBJ2-7
ASSVEGYEQY
>TRBV28|TRBJ2-1
ASSSAGEGSSGGSSYNEQF
>TRBV15|TRBJ2-5
ATSSTGVRETQY
>TRBV7-9|TRBJ2-7
ASSPTLRLALPYEQY
>TRBV7-2|TRBJ1-6
ASSLDRGGSPLH
>TRBV2|TRBJ1-6
ASSVRGNSPLH
>TRBV30|TRBJ2-7
AWNRDSYEQY
>TRBV28|TRBJ2-7
ASTSPGGSYYEQY
>TRBV28|TRBJ2-7
ASRTGINTYEQY
>TRBV6-5|TRBJ2-5
ASSQDLARTQY
>TRBV5-1|TRBJ2-7
ASSLGDRDGEQY
>TRBV2|TRBJ2-2
ASSRGQGELF
>TRBV27|TRBJ2-7
ASSLAAGTANYEQY
>TRBV27|TRBJ2-5
ASSPGTGNQETQY
>TRBV15|TRBJ2-6
ATSKILGAPGANVLT
>TRBV7-2|TRBJ2-3
ASSRDTDTQY
>TRBV30|TRBJ1-2
ASNPGSSNGYT
>TRBV11-3|TRBJ2-3
ASSLGVSTETDTQY
>TRBV6-5|TRBJ1-1
ASRKAGGTNTEAF
>TRBV5-5|TRBJ1-6
ASSLEQGLRGSPLH
>TRBV4-3|TRBJ1-6
ASSQVVTGFVRPLH
>TRBV7-9|TRBJ2-2
ASTAVVGELF
>TRBV6-5|TRBJ2-1
ASSYQTSGKGEQF